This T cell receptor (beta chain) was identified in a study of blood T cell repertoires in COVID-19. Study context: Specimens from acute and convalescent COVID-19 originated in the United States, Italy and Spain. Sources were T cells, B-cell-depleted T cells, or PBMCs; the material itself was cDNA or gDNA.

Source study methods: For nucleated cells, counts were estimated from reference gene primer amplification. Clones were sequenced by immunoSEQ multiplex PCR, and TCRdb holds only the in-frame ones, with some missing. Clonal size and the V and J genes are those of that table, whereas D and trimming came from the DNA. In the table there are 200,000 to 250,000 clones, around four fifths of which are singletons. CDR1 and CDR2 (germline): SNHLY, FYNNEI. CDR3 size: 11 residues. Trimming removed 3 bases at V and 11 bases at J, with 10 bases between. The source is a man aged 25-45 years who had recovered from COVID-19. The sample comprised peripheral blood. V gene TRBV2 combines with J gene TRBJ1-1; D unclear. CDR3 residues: CASSEEREAFF. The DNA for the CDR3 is TGTGCCAGCAGTGAGGAGAGAGAGGCTTTCTTT.